This is a list of T cell receptor beta chains from one sample in a study of control samples from healthy donors and cancer patients. Sequencing used immunoSEQ multiplex PCR; TCRdb keeps in-frame clones, though not all of them. The sample carries tens of thousands of clones, approximately 95% recorded once. The sequenced sample consisted of blood. All receptors come from a woman in her thirties in good health. Each CDR3 is given with its conserved first and last residue. D genes are given only for firm matches. Clone size is shown for a subset of rows, as once, few, many or a class of expanded clone.

size: -
D: -
J: TRBJ1-5
V: TRBV28
CDR3: CASSFPLSNQPQHF
DNA: TGTGCCAGCAGTTTCCCCCTTAGCAATCAGCCCCAGCATTTT

size: -
D: -
J: TRBJ1-5
V: TRBV27
CDR3: CAITSWTELNQPQHF
DNA: TGTGCCATCACATCTTGGACAGAACTCAATCAGCCCCAGCATTTT

size: -
D: -
J: TRBJ1-1
V: TRBV19
CDR3: CASKAQASGDLAFF
DNA: TGTGCCAGTAAGGCTCAGGCATCAGGGGATCTCGCTTTCTTT

size: -
D: -
J: TRBJ2-2
V: TRBV2
CDR3: CATSLLGLNTGELFF
DNA: TGTGCCACCTCTCTACTGGGGTTGAACACCGGGGAGCTGTTTTTT

size: -
D: -
J: TRBJ2-1
V: TRBV5-1
CDR3: CASSLASGGVDNEQFF
DNA: TGCGCCAGCAGCTTGGCCTCCGGGGGCGTCGACAATGAGCAGTTCTTC

size: -
D: TRBD2
J: TRBJ2-2
V: TRBV24-1
CDR3: CATETSGGETGELFF
DNA: TGTGCCACCGAGACTAGCGGGGGAGAGACCGGGGAGCTGTTTTTT

size: -
D: TRBD2
J: TRBJ2-1
V: TRBV7-6
CDR3: CASSLPLAGGLRNEQFF
DNA: TGTGCCAGCAGCTTACCTCTAGCGGGGGGGCTGAGGAATGAGCAGTTCTTC

size: once
D: TRBD2
J: TRBJ2-1
V: TRBV30
CDR3: CAWTLLAGAYNEQFF
DNA: TGTGCCTGGACCCTCCTCGCGGGGGCCTACAATGAGCAGTTCTTC

size: -
D: TRBD1
J: TRBJ1-2
V: TRBV18
CDR3: CASSPQEGQVYGYTF
DNA: TGTGCCAGCTCACCACAGGAAGGACAGGTTTATGGCTACACCTTC

size: -
D: -
J: TRBJ2-7
V: TRBV5-1
CDR3: CASSLQGYEQYF
DNA: TGCGCCAGCAGCCTACAGGGCTACGAGCAGTACTTC

size: -
D: -
J: TRBJ2-7
V: TRBV7-8
CDR3: CASSSPGAGRSYEQYF
DNA: TGTGCCAGCAGCTCCCCCGGTGCAGGCCGTTCCTACGAGCAGTACTTC

size: -
D: -
J: TRBJ2-1
V: TRBV5-1
CDR3: CASSRSDEQFF
DNA: TGCGCCAGCAGCCGTTCCGATGAGCAGTTCTTC

size: -
D: TRBD2
J: TRBJ2-1
V: TRBV5-1
CDR3: CASSPRGLAGVSYNEQFF
DNA: TGCGCCAGCAGCCCGCGGGGACTAGCGGGAGTTTCATACAATGAGCAGTTCTTC

size: -
D: -
J: TRBJ2-7
V: TRBV10-3
CDR3: CAISENGGTYEQYF
DNA: TGTGCCATCAGTGAAAATGGGGGTACGTACGAGCAGTACTTC

size: -
D: -
J: TRBJ1-1
V: TRBV29-1
CDR3: CSVEDLAVNTEAFF
DNA: TGCAGCGTTGAAGATCTTGCAGTGAACACTGAAGCTTTCTTT

size: -
D: -
J: TRBJ2-7
V: TRBV10-3
CDR3: CAISDSSRRSSGVSTYYEQYF
DNA: TGTGCCATCAGTGATTCATCCCGGAGGTCCTCGGGGGTCTCCACCTATTACGAGCAGTACTTC

size: -
D: -
J: TRBJ2-7
V: TRBV10-2
CDR3: CASSDTGYEQYF
DNA: TGCGCCAGCAGTGATACAGGGTACGAGCAGTACTTC

size: -
D: -
J: TRBJ1-4
V: TRBV5-6
CDR3: CASSFWQGNEKLFF
DNA: TGTGCCAGCAGCTTTTGGCAGGGTAATGAAAAACTGTTTTTT

size: -
D: -
J: TRBJ1-3
V: TRBV7-3
CDR3: CASSLQVSGNTIYF
DNA: TGTGCCAGCAGCTTACAGGTGTCTGGAAACACCATATATTTT

size: -
D: TRBD1
J: TRBJ2-4
V: TRBV4-2
CDR3: CASSQAATGLNIQYF
DNA: TGTGCCAGCAGCCAAGCTGCGACAGGGCTAAACATTCAGTACTTC

size: once
D: -
J: TRBJ1-5
V: TRBV12-2
CDR3: CASRLARSDRLYSNQPQHF
DNA: TGTGCAAGTCGCTTAGCCCGATCGGACAGGCTCTATAGCAATCAGCCCCAGCATTTT

size: -
D: -
J: TRBJ1-1
V: TRBV28
CDR3: CASSEVNTEAFF
DNA: TGTGCCAGCAGTGAAGTAAACACTGAAGCTTTCTTT

size: -
D: TRBD1
J: TRBJ1-2
V: TRBV7-9
CDR3: CASSSPGTGNYGYTF
DNA: TGTGCCAGCAGCTCGCCCGGGACAGGCAACTATGGCTACACCTTC

size: -
D: -
J: TRBJ2-1
V: TRBV7-8
CDR3: CASSLFAGIFYNEQFF
DNA: TGTGCCAGCAGCTTATTCGCGGGAATCTTCTACAATGAGCAGTTCTTC

size: -
D: -
J: TRBJ1-5
V: TRBV30
CDR3: CAWSGPQGGSNQPQHF
DNA: TGTGCCTGGAGTGGCCCGCAGGGCGGAAGCAATCAGCCCCAGCATTTT

size: -
D: -
J: TRBJ2-7
V: TRBV18
CDR3: CASSPEPGHLYEQYF
DNA: TGTGCCAGCTCACCTGAACCGGGACACCTCTACGAGCAGTACTTC

size: once
D: -
J: TRBJ2-7
V: TRBV23-1
CDR3: CASSQLEGDVYEQYF
DNA: TGCGCCAGCAGTCAATTGGAGGGGGATGTTTACGAGCAGTACTTC

size: -
D: TRBD1
J: TRBJ2-1
V: TRBV14
CDR3: CASSQETGGFRNEQFF
DNA: TGTGCCAGCAGCCAAGAGACAGGGGGCTTTCGGAATGAGCAGTTCTTC

size: -
D: TRBD1
J: TRBJ2-3
V: TRBV19
CDR3: CASSNRGPPDTQYF
DNA: TGTGCCAGTAGCAACAGGGGGCCCCCAGATACGCAGTATTTT

size: -
D: -
J: TRBJ1-1
V: TRBV30
CDR3: CAWSAESLVSFF
DNA: TGTGCCTGGAGTGCGGAGTCCTTGGTATCTTTCTTT

size: -
D: -
J: TRBJ2-3
V: TRBV7-9
CDR3: CASSLAASKSTDTQYF
DNA: TGTGCCAGCAGCTTAGCGGCCAGTAAAAGCACAGATACGCAGTATTTT

size: -
D: -
J: TRBJ1-1
V: TRBV18
CDR3: CASSPTENTEAFF
DNA: TGTGCCAGCTCACCCACGGAGAACACTGAAGCTTTCTTT

size: -
D: -
J: TRBJ1-2
V: TRBV2
CDR3: CASSEAYGYTF
DNA: TGTGCCAGCAGTGAGGCGTATGGCTACACCTTC

size: -
D: -
J: TRBJ2-1
V: TRBV27
CDR3: CASAGMVYNEQFF
DNA: TGTGCCAGCGCGGGGATGGTCTACAATGAGCAGTTCTTC

size: -
D: -
J: TRBJ2-1
V: TRBV3-1/TRBV3-2
CDR3: CASSLRGYEQFF
DNA: TGTGCCAGCAGCCTTCGCGGATATGAGCAGTTCTTC

size: once
D: -
J: TRBJ1-2
V: TRBV18
CDR3: CASSPPSSDYGYTF
DNA: TGTGCCAGCTCACCACCATCATCGGACTATGGCTACACCTTC

size: -
D: -
J: TRBJ2-3
V: TRBV3-1/TRBV3-2
CDR3: CASSPFPPGGELNTQYF
DNA: TGTGCCAGCAGCCCCTTCCCCCCGGGCGGGGAACTAAATACGCAGTATTTT

size: -
D: TRBD1
J: TRBJ1-4
V: TRBV3-1/TRBV3-2
CDR3: CASSQGTGGEKLFF
DNA: TGTGCCAGCAGCCAAGGGACAGGGGGAGAAAAACTGTTTTTT

size: -
D: TRBD1
J: TRBJ1-3
V: TRBV4-1
CDR3: CASSQDDRAAGNTIYF
DNA: TGCGCCAGCAGCCAAGACGACAGGGCCGCTGGAAACACCATATATTTT

size: -
D: TRBD1
J: TRBJ1-1
V: TRBV19
CDR3: CASSIQGASEAFF
DNA: TGTGCCAGTAGTATTCAGGGGGCCTCTGAAGCTTTCTTT

size: -
D: -
J: TRBJ1-2
V: TRBV5-4
CDR3: CASSLGGRGRNYGYTF
DNA: TGTGCCAGCAGCCTTGGGGGTCGGGGGAGGAACTATGGCTACACCTTC

size: -
D: TRBD1
J: TRBJ1-1
V: TRBV7-9
CDR3: CASSLTTGKTEAFF
DNA: TGTGCCAGCAGCTTAACGACAGGGAAGACTGAAGCTTTCTTT

size: -
D: -
J: TRBJ2-1
V: TRBV20-1
CDR3: CSAKNRNEQFF
DNA: TGCAGTGCTAAAAATCGAAATGAGCAGTTCTTC

size: -
D: TRBD1
J: TRBJ1-2
V: TRBV10-3
CDR3: CAIATIQGDGYTF
DNA: TGTGCCATCGCGACGATACAGGGGGATGGCTACACCTTC